What follows are 21 T cell receptor beta chains derived from one specimen sequenced in a study of OX40 agonist ivuxolimab in advanced cancers. Generated by immunoSEQ multiplex PCR, the TCRdb table keeps only in-frame clones and is missing some. The sample carries around 120,000 clones, roughly nine tenths recorded once. The specimen was CD4+ or CD8+ T cells sorted from blood, collected in a trial of the OX40 agonist ivuxolimab. Every receptor here comes from an adult with an advanced solid tumor such as melanoma, head and neck, liver or kidney cancer.

The gene calls are TRBV27 and TRBJ1-2; a possible D gene is TRBD1 (6 bases). CDR1 MNHEY and CDR2 SMNVEV come from the germline V gene (reference sequence). CDR3 length: 13 residues. V was clipped by 6 bases and J by 8 bases, with 16 bases between them. This chain's CDR3 is CASSPPGGRGYTF. In DNA, the CDR3 is TGTGCCAGCAGCCCCCCGGGGGGGCGAGGCTACACCTTC.

The chain is built from TRBV28 and TRBJ2-7; the match to TRBD1 covers 9 bases. The germline V gene has CDR1 MDHEN and CDR2 SYDVKM. CDR3 length: 15 residues. After removal of 6 bases from V and 2 bases from J, the junction contained 8 bases not matched to a gene. The CDR3 coding sequence is TGTGCCAGCAGCTCAGGACAGGGGACCCCCTACGAGCAGTACTTC. This gives the protein CASSSGQGTPYEQYF. Supplemented by reference TRBV28 and TRBJ2-7, the full variable domain reads DVKVTQSSRYLVKRTGEKVFLECVQDMDHENMFWYRQDPGLGLRLIYFSYDVKMKEKGDIPEGYSVSREKKERFSLILESASTNQTSMYLCASSSGQGTPYEQYFGPGTRLTVT.

The rearrangement links TRBV30 to TRBJ2-1, with 10 bases aligning to TRBD2. The CDR3 extends over 13 amino acids. The V gene's germline CDR1 is GTSNPN and CDR2 SVGIG (reference sequence). V shed 7 bases and J 4 bases; nucleotides not matched to a gene: 4. CDR3 nucleotides: TGTGCCTTCCGTAGCGGGGGGTACAATGAGCAGTTCTTC. This codes for CAFRSGGYNEQFF. Complete variable domain (other parts from reference TRBV30 and TRBJ2-1): SQTIHQWPATLVQPVGSPLSLECTVEGTSNPNLYWYRQAAGRGLQLLFYSVGIGQISSEVPQNLSASRPQDRQFILSSKKLLLSDSGFYLCAFRSGGYNEQFFGPGTRLTVL.

The J gene is TRBJ2-7, the V gene TRBV25-1, with 10 bases aligning to TRBD1. Germline CDR1 reads MGHDK; CDR2 reads SYGVNS. Trimming cost V 5 bases and J 2 bases; bases outside gene matches: 3. CDR3 length: 14 amino acids. For the CDR3, the DNA is TGTGCCAGCAGTATGGGACAGGGGACCTACGAGCAGTACTTC. Its translation: CASSMGQGTYEQYF.

The chain carries TRBV6-9 and TRBJ1-2; possible D gene TRBD1, 5 bases. The CDR3 has 14 residues. The germline V gene encodes CDR1 MNHGY and CDR2 SVAAGI. Trimming took 5 bases from V and 0 from J, leaving 10 bases between them. Written as DNA, the CDR3 is TGTGCCAGCAGTCATGAAGGGGCTAACTATGGCTACACCTTC. Translated, it gives CASSHEGANYGYTF.

This chain connects TRBV28 to TRBJ2-1, with D hard to call. The CDR3 spans 15 residues. The V end lost 7 bases, the J end lost 6 bases, and 19 bases lay between the germline ends. CDR1 MDHEN and CDR2 SYDVKM come from the germline V gene. CDR3 sequence (DNA): TGTGCCAGCAAGGGTAGACTCCCAAGCACCAATGAGCAGTTCTTC. Residues: CASKGRLPSTNEQFF.

V gene TRBV7-3 combines with J gene TRBJ1-3; D is unresolved. V gave up 0 bases and J gave up 4 bases, with 10 bases separating them. This CDR3 region has 15 residues. Germline V CDR1 and CDR2: SGHTA, FQGTGA. CDR3 nucleotides: TGTGCCAGCAGCTTAACGGTGGGATCGGGAAACACCATATATTTT. Its protein is CASSLTVGSGNTIYF.

The chain uses TRBV28 and TRBJ2-3, with unresolved D. The CDR3 is 13 residues long. V shed 1 base and J shed 6 bases, with 8 bases lying between them. The germline gives CDR1 MDHEN, CDR2 SYDVKM. CDR3 sequence (DNA): TGTGCCAGCAGTTTATCAATTTCCGATACGCAGTATTTT. Translating gives CASSLSISDTQYF.

This chain uses TRBV14 with TRBJ1-1; D not certain. Germline V gene data show CDR1 as SGHDN and CDR2 as FVKESK. V lost 2 bases and J lost 10, with 14 bases in between. The length of the CDR3 is 13 residues. CDR3: CASSQYRGGRAFF. CDR3 coding DNA: TGTGCCAGCAGCCAATATCGCGGAGGGAGAGCTTTCTTT.

The chain joins TRBV7-9 to TRBJ1-2; D call uncertain. V lost 1 base to trimming and J lost 7 bases, with 7 bases between them. The CDR3 is 12 residues long. Looked up from germline, CDR1 is SEHNR and CDR2 is FQNEAQ (reference sequence). CDR3 sequence reads: CASSLETGGYTF. Here the CDR3 DNA reads TGTGCCAGCAGCTTAGAGACCGGTGGCTACACCTTC.

V and J are TRBV6-5 and TRBJ1-2; 8 bases map to TRBD1. There are 15 residues in the CDR3. J gave up 1 base and V 7 bases, and 8 bases lay outside the gene matches. The germline V gene encodes CDR1 MNHEY and CDR2 SVGAGI. Here the CDR3 reads CASNDRGRDNYGYTF. The CDR3 DNA is TGTGCCAGCAATGACAGGGGCAGGGATAACTATGGCTACACCTTC.

J is TRBJ1-3 and V is TRBV7-7; perhaps TRBD1 as D (5 bases). CDR3 length equals 13 residues. Germline CDR1 is SSHAT and CDR2 is FNYEAQ (reference sequence). CDR3 nucleotides: TGTGCTACGGCACAGGTGGGCGGAAACACCATATATTTT. This sequence encodes CATAQVGGNTIYF.

This chain joins TRBV28 and TRBJ2-6, with D hard to call. CDR1 is MDHEN, CDR2 SYDVKM, per germline. V lost 6 bases, J lost 0 bases, and 9 bases lay in between. The CDR3 is 15 amino acids. CDR3 amino acids: CASSLILSGANVLTF. Here the CDR3 DNA reads TGTGCCAGCAGCCTAATTCTCTCTGGGGCCAACGTCCTGACTTTC.

The chain couples TRBV18 to TRBJ2-3; tentative D call: TRBD1 (6 bases). In germline, CDR1 is KGHSH, CDR2 LQKENI. Trimming shortened V by 4 bases and J by 0 bases, and 11 bases separated the two germline ends. This CDR3 region has 15 residues. The CDR3 DNA sequence: TGTGCCAGCTCACTGCGGACAGCCAGCACAGATACGCAGTATTTT. The encoded protein is CASSLRTASTDTQYF.

The gene calls are TRBV7-2 and TRBJ2-5; 8 bases align to TRBD2. V gave up 1 base and J gave up 4 bases; unmatched junction bases: 8. CDR3 length equals 16 residues. CDR1 and CDR2 (germline): SGHTA, FQGNSA. CDR3 sequence (DNA): TGTGCCAGCAGCTTAGTTTCGGGGGGGCCAGGAGAGACCCAGTACTTC. It translates to CASSLVSGGPGETQYF.

The gene calls are TRBV30 and TRBJ1-1, with no clear D. Germline V CDR1 and CDR2: GTSNPN, SVGIG (reference sequence). The germline V and J ends were trimmed by 4 bases and 1 base, with 10 bases remaining between them. CDR3 length: 13 residues. The CDR3 reads CAWKASPNTEAFF. Here the CDR3 DNA reads TGTGCCTGGAAGGCATCTCCGAACACTGAAGCTTTCTTT. Looking up the rest from reference TRBV30 and TRBJ1-1 gives the full variable domain: SQTIHQWPATLVQPVGSPLSLECTVEGTSNPNLYWYRQAAGRGLQLLFYSVGIGQISSEVPQNLSASRPQDRQFILSSKKLLLSDSGFYLCAWKASPNTEAFFGQGTRLTVV.

The chain combines TRBV7-2 with TRBJ2-1, with D possibly being TRBD2 (6 bases). Germline V gene data show CDR1 as SGHTA and CDR2 as FQGNSA. This CDR3 contains 12 residues. V was pared by 5 bases and J by 8 bases, with 10 bases between. CDR3 residues: CASSTPGDEQFF. The CDR3 nucleotides read TGTGCCAGCAGCACCCCGGGGGATGAGCAGTTCTTC. Together with reference TRBV7-2 and TRBJ2-1, the CDR3 gives the full variable domain: GAGVSQSPSNKVTEKGKDVELRCDPISGHTALYWYRQSLGQGLEFLIYFQGNSAPDKSGLPSDRFSAERTGGSVSTLTIQRTQQEDSAVYLCASSTPGDEQFFGPGTRLTVL.

Here the CDR3 reads CASSLVGTALNTQYF. CDR3 DNA: TGTGCCAGCAGCTTAGTTGGAACAGCCCTTAATACGCAGTATTTT. V usage is TRBV7-9 and J usage is TRBJ2-3; the D is unclear. V was clipped by 1 base and J by 7 bases, with 15 bases between them. CDR1 and CDR2 (germline): SEHNR, FQNEAQ (reference sequence). CDR3 length: 15 amino acids.

The V gene is TRBV6-5, the J gene TRBJ2-7; a weak D match, TRBD1 (5 bases). Trimming stripped 2 bases from V and 1 base from J, with 9 bases between. This CDR3 is 14 amino acids long. Germline V CDR1 and CDR2: MNHEY, SVGAGI. CDR3 region: CASSYGPGSYEQYF. CDR3 DNA sequence: TGTGCCAGCAGTTACGGTCCAGGGTCCTACGAGCAGTACTTC.

This clone was picked up one time. The DNA for the CDR3 is TGTGCCAGCAGCTTGGTCGGGGACAGGGGAAACACCATATATTTT. Translation gives CASSLVGDRGNTIYF. The chain couples TRBV5-5 to TRBJ1-3; 8 bases match TRBD1. V was clipped by 0 bases and J by 4 bases; unmatched bases: 3. Germline CDR1 reads SGHKS; CDR2 reads YYEKEE (reference sequence). The CDR3 consists of 15 residues.

The chain uses TRBV4-1 and TRBJ2-4, with a possible D match to TRBD2 (7 bases). The CDR3 runs 16 residues. Germline V CDR1 and CDR2: MGHRA, YSYEKL. Trimming removed 2 bases from V and 6 bases from J, with 17 bases in between. Written as DNA, the CDR3 is TGCGCCAGCAGCCAAACCGGGACCCGGGGGGCAAACATTCAGTACTTC. This translates into CASSQTGTRGANIQYF.